The sequence of this T cell receptor (beta chain) was determined in a study of control samples from healthy donors and cancer patients. The CDR3 loop spans 13 amino acids. CDR1 LNHDA and CDR2 SQIVND come from the germline V gene (reference sequence). With 1 base removed from V and 1 base from J, the gap between germline ends came to 2 bases. Sequenced by immunoSEQ multiplex PCR; TCRdb stores in-frame clones only, minus some. The sample contains about 120,000 clones, about 88% of which appear only once. The chain uses TRBV19 and TRBJ1-3; D remains unclear. The sample consisted of blood. The clonotype was recovered from a man aged 18 to 30 in good health. DNA for the CDR3: TGTGCCAGTAGTATAGGATCTGGAAACACCATATATTTT. This sequence encodes CASSIGSGNTIYF.